These 7 T cell receptor beta chains came from one sample sequenced in a study of blood T cell repertoires in COVID-19. Only in-frame clones appear in the TCRdb table, and some are missing; sequencing was by immunoSEQ multiplex PCR. The repertoire consists of some 70,000 clones, with about 91% occurring once and the leading ten covering around 7%. The material sequenced was peripheral blood. All receptors derive from a human donor in a cohort sampled during active COVID-19.

This rearrangement joins TRBV9 to TRBJ2-3; TRBD1 is a possible D gene (6 bases). The ends were cut back, 3 bases at V and 6 bases at J, with 17 bases in the middle. The CDR3 spans 15 residues. In germline, CDR1 is SGDLS, CDR2 YYNGEE. The CDR3: CASSARGGIGDTQYF. The CDR3 bases are TGTGCCAGCAGCGCCAGAGGGGGTATCGGGGATACGCAGTATTTT.

The rearrangement links TRBV19 to TRBJ1-1; unclear D gene. Germline values: CDR1 LNHDA, CDR2 SQIVND (reference sequence). This CDR3 is 14 amino acids long. V lost 1 base to trimming and J lost 6 bases, with 12 bases between them. The CDR3 loop reads CASSIGGVLAEAFF. For the CDR3, the DNA is TGTGCCAGTAGTATAGGCGGCGTTCTCGCTGAAGCTTTCTTT.

The CDR3 protein is CASSLLAGGLGNEQFF. DNA of the CDR3: TGCGCCAGCAGCTTACTAGCGGGGGGGCTGGGCAATGAGCAGTTCTTC. The chain joins TRBV5-1 to TRBJ2-1, with TRBD2 matching 13 bases. Germline-derived CDR1 and CDR2 are SGHRS and YFSETQ. Unmatched junction bases numbered 5, after V lost 2 bases and J lost 6 bases. This CDR3 region has 16 residues.

The chain recombines TRBV6-5 with TRBJ1-2; weak D call: TRBD1 (5 bases). The CDR3 runs 13 residues. Germline-derived CDR1 and CDR2 are MNHEY and SVGAGI. Trimming cost V 4 bases and J 3 bases, with 9 bases left between them. In nucleotides, the CDR3 is TGTGCCAGCAGTTTGGACACCGACTATGGCTACACCTTC. Protein: CASSLDTDYGYTF.

This clone is a singleton in its sample. The genes are TRBV7-2 and TRBJ2-7, with D uncertain. In germline, CDR1 is SGHTA, CDR2 FQGNSA. Trimming took 2 bases from V and 2 from J, leaving 7 bases between them. The CDR3 consists of 13 residues. DNA for the CDR3: TGTGCCAGCAGCTTAATGCTAGCCTACGAGCAGTACTTC. Encoded protein: CASSLMLAYEQYF.

The rearrangement links TRBV4-1 to TRBJ1-5; a weak D match, TRBD1 (6 bases). Germline V CDR1 and CDR2: MGHRA, YSYEKL. With 3 bases removed from V and 5 bases from J, the gap between germline ends came to 23 bases. CDR3 length equals 18 residues. The CDR3, as DNA: TGCGCCAGCAGCCACCGGTGGCGTGGGGGGGCGGGGGATCAGCCCCAGCATTTT. It codes for CASSHRWRGGAGDQPQHF.

This sequence joins TRBV18 and TRBJ1-3; D gene ambiguous. With 3 bases removed from V and 0 bases from J, the gap between germline ends came to 15 bases. The CDR3 runs to 17 residues. Germline CDR1 and CDR2: KGHSH and LQKENI. The chain's CDR3 is CASSPTRGIASGNTIYF. CDR3 nucleotide sequence: TGTGCCAGCTCACCGACTAGAGGGATCGCCTCTGGAAACACCATATATTTT.